The clone carrying this T cell receptor (beta chain) came up a few times. This sample was taken from a study of memory CD4+ T cells and cytomegalovirus serostatus. Across the whole study: Donors were healthy Belgian adults, 9 or 10 CMV seropositive and around 24 seronegative.

Clones were read by immunoSEQ multiplex PCR, and TCRdb kept only the in-frame ones, dropping some. Of about 80,000 clones listed, roughly 80% are singletons. Single viable CD3+CD4+CD8-CD45RO+ cells were sorted as the memory CD4+ T cells. CDR1 is SGHAT and CDR2 is FQDESV in the germline V gene (reference sequence). The V end lost 5 bases, the J end lost 3 bases, and 11 bases lay between the germline ends. The CDR3 contains 13 residues. Sequencing input: memory CD4+ T cells from blood. The rearrangement joins TRBV11-1 to TRBJ2-7; possibly TRBD2 for D (6 bases). This TCR came from an adult in good health and CMV-seronegative. This CDR3 reads CASSPGTHYEQYF. In nucleotides, the CDR3 is TGTGCCAGCAGCCCTGGGACTCACTACGAGCAGTACTTC.